This TCR beta chain came from a study of beta chain features in type 1 diabetes. Across the study: Across the samples, 100 million to 130 million sorted cells were examined in total.

The investigators reverse transcribed all of the isolated RNA, so they sequenced expressed TCRB transcripts. Only in-frame clones appear in the TCRdb table, and some are missing; sequencing was by immunoSEQ multiplex PCR. The sample includes about 930,000 clones, roughly 16% of them seen just once. Unmatched junction bases numbered 7, after V lost 6 bases and J lost 4 bases. The CDR3 covers 14 residues. Germline-derived CDR1 and CDR2 are MNHEY and SVGAGI. In total, each donor contributed a single heparinised blood draw that averaged about 100 mL. Cells sorted by CD45RO/CCR7/CD25/CD127/CD95/CD27 comprised CD4+ naive, central memory, regulatory and stem cell-like memory cells.

The V and J genes are TRBV6-5 and TRBJ2-7, with 9 nucleotides matching TRBD1. This TCR was sampled from a woman under 30 in good health. Input material: naive CD4+ T cells from blood. CDR3 residues: CASSSGQGTYEQYF. CDR3 nucleotides: TGTGCCAGCAGCAGTGGACAGGGGACGTACGAGCAGTACTTC.